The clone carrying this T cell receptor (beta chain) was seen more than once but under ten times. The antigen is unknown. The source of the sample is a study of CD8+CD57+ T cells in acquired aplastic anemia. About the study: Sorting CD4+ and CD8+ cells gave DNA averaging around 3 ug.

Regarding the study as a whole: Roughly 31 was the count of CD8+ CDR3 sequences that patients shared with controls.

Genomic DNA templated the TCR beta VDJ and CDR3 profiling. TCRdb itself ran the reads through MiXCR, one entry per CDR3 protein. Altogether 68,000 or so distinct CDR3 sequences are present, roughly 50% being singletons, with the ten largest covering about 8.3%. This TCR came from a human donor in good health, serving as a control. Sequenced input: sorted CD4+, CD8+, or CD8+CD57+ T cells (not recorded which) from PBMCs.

The CDR3 loop is CASSLGSGYEQYF. For the CDR3, the DNA is TGTGCCAGCAGCTTAGGGTCGGGCTACGAGCAGTACTTC. The chain carries TRBV7-9 and TRBJ2-7; no clear D gene. The length of the CDR3 is 13 residues. V lost 1 base, J lost 3 bases, and 7 bases lay in between. CDR1 SEHNR and CDR2 FQNEAQ come from the germline V gene (reference sequence).